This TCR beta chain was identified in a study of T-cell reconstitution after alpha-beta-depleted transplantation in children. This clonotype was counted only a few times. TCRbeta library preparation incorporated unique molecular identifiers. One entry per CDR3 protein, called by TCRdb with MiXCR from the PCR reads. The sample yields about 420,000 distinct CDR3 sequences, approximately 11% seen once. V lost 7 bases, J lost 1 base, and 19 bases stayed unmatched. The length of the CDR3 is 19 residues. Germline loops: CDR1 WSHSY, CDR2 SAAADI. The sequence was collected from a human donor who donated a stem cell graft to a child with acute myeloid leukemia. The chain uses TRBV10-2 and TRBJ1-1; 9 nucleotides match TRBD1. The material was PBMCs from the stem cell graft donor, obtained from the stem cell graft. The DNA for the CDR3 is TGCGCCAGCACAGTGCTAGCCTCCGGGACAGGGAAATCGAACACTGAAGCTTTCTTT. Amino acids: CASTVLASGTGKSNTEAFF.